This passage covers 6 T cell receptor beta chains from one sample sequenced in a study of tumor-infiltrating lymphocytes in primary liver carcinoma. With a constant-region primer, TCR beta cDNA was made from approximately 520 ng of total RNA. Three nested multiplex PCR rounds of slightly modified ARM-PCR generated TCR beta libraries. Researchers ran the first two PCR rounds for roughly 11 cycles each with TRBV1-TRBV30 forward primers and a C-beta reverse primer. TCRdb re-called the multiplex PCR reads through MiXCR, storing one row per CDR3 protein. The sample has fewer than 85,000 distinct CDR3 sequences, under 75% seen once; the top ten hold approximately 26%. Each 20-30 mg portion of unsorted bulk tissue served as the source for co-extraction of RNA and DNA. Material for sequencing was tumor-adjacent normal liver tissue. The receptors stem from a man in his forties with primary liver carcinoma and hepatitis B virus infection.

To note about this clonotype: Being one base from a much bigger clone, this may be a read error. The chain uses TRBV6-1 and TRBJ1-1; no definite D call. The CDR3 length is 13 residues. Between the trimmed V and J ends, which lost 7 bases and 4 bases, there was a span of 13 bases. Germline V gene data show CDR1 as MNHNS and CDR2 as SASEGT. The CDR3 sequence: CASTSREFTEAFF. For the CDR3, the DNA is TGTGCCAGCACCAGTCGGGAGTTCACTGAAGCTTTCTTT.

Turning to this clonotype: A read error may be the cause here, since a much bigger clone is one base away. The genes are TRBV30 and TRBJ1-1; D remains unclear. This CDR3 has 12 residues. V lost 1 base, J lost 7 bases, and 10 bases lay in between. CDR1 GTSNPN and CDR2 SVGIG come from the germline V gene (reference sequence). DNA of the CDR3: TGTGCCTGGAGTGAGAGCGCGCTTGAAGCTTTCTTT. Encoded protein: CAWSESALEAFF. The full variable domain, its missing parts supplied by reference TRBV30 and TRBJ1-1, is SQTIHQWPATLVQPVGSPLSLECTVEGTSNPNLYWYRQAAGRGLQLLFYSVGIGQISSEVPQNLSASRPQDRQFILSSKKLLLSDSGFYLCAWSESALEAFFGQGTRLTVV.

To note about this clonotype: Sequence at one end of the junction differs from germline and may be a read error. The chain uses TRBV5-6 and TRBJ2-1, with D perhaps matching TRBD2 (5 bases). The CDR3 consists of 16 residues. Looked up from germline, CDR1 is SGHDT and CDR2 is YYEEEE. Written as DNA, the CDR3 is TGTGCCGGCAGCTTGGAAGGACTTAGCTCCTACCATGAGCAGTTCTTC. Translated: CAGSLEGLSSYHEQFF.

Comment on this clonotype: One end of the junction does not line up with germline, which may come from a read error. CDR3 DNA: TGTGCCAGTAGCTTAGTTGGGCAGGTCAATGAGCAGTTCTTC. The encoded protein is CASSLVGQVNEQFF. The V call is TRBV11-3, the J call TRBJ2-1; no clear D gene. The CDR3 spans 14 residues. CDR1 SGHNT and CDR2 YENEEA come from the germline V gene.

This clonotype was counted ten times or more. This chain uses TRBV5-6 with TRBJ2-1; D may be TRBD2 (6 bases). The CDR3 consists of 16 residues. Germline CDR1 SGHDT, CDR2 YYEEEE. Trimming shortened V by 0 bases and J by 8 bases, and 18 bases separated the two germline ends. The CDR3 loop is CASSLEASASWDEQFF. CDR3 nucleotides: TGTGCCAGCAGCTTGGAGGCTAGCGCCAGCTGGGATGAGCAGTTCTTC.

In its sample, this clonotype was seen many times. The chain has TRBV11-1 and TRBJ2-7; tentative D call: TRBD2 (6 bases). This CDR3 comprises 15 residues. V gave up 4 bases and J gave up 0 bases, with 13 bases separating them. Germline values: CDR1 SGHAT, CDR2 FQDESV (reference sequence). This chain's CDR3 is CASSSSRDSSYEQYF. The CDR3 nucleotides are TGTGCCAGCAGCTCATCCCGGGACTCCTCCTACGAGCAGTACTTC.